The source of this T cell receptor (beta chain) is a study of early T cells in non-severe SARS-CoV-2 infection. About the research overall: Alpha and beta chains were unpaired, from unsorted whole-blood bulk RNA.

Individual cDNA molecules received unique molecular identifiers during library preparation. MiXCR, applied by TCRdb to the 5' RACE reads, yields one record per CDR3 protein. The top ten clones hold roughly 4.7% of a sample with fewer than 65,000 distinct CDR3 sequences, roughly 10% of them seen once. This clonotype was seen a handful of times. This CDR3 has 13 amino acids. Germline-derived CDR1 and CDR2 are ENHRY and SYGVKD. The V end lost 3 bases, the J end lost 4 bases, and 4 bases lay between the germline ends. The specimen was whole blood. This clonotype was sampled from an adult who was a healthcare worker with PCR-confirmed SARS-CoV-2 infection or an uninfected control (not recorded which). The chain links TRBV10-3 to TRBJ2-6; D uncertain. This CDR3 reads CAISESGANVLTF. The CDR3 coding sequence is TGTGCCATCAGTGAATCCGGGGCCAACGTCCTGACTTTC.